This record looks at one T cell receptor (beta chain) sequence and its context. The clone's antigen remains unknown. Per-nucleotide qualities are absent, and no much larger clonotype sits a single base away. The data were taken from a study of blood T cell repertoires in COVID-19 (dated by TCRdb to about 2020). Notes on the research overall: Samples from collaborators originated in the United States, Italy and Spain and spanned both the acute and convalescent phases of COVID-19. Sample metadata almost always included a de-identified subject ID, COVID-19 status, age in years and sex. The repertoires were released in a freely available public database meant as a resource for research on the immune response to SARS-CoV-2. Subjects who had been exposed to COVID-19, were actively infected with it, or had recovered from it provided the deeply sampled blood TCRbeta repertoires that made up the dataset. The prospective study material was composed of cDNA or gDNA derived from T cells, B-cell-depleted T cells, or PBMCs. HLA class I and class II types, where available, came from metadata supplied by the sample provider rather than from assay-based typing. The samples were drawn from the first 160 participants of the ongoing ImmuneRACE study and from 1,254 subjects provided by 6 global collaborators.

In the prospective study, participants were about 18 to 95 years old, resided in 25 or so geographic areas of the United States, and were enrolled through a virtual design. To assign participants to cohorts, the prospective study relied on clinical history that participants themselves reported in a screening survey and a study questionnaire. Each participant in the prospective study had whole blood, serum and a nasopharyngeal or oropharyngeal swab collected by mobile phlebotomists. Over a roughly two-month period, participants in the prospective study had the option of providing additional blood draws and questionnaires. Before DNA extraction, blood samples from the prospective study were shipped at room temperature or frozen. The study at large found these results: The quantity of clinical and demographic metadata differed by source and by participant and was supplied without curation.

TCRbeta CDR3 regions were amplified from genomic DNA using the immunoSEQ Assay, a bias-controlled multiplex PCR. For the original study's pipeline: Nucleated cell counts per sample were estimated from amplification of reference gene primers within the assay. Sequence reads were collapsed and filtered to measure the absolute abundance of every unique TCRbeta CDR3 rearrangement. For each sample, productive Simpson clonality was calculated as the square root of Simpson's diversity index across productive rearrangements. Imported from immuneACCESS, the table was reduced by TCRdb to in-frame sequences with V and J called. These copies leave out some clones; in studies compared against another copy, an unresolved V gene accounts for under half, and the cause of the remainder is not known. The D gene and trimming were derived from the DNA, and the V and J assignments and clone size from that table. This sample holds 230,000 or so clones; about nine tenths were observed only once. Less than 4.5% of the sample rests with the top ten.

The junction shows trimming of 0 bases on V and 10 bases on J, and the gene matches do not reach 5 bases of it. The CDR3 spans 15 residues, from the cysteine through the phenylalanine. Only the CDR3 DNA is retained, 45 bases long and in frame from the first base. From the germline V gene, CDR1 is ENHRY and CDR2 is SYGVKD. Sequenced sample: PBMCs or T cells enriched from blood (not recorded which). The receptor comes from a woman aged 40 to 49 with acute COVID-19. The chain employs TRBV10-3 and TRBJ1-6; 8 central nucleotides agree with TRBD1. The DNA is TGTGCCATCAGTGAGTCGACAGGGGCAGGATCACCCCTCCACTTT. This translates into CAISESTGAGSPLHF.